The 20 T cell receptor beta chains given below trace back to one sample, sequenced in a study of T cells expressing NK-cell markers (TCRdb year 2020). The library was obtained by 5' RACE. Reads for this sample came from an Illumina HiSeq 2000. One entry per CDR3 protein sequence results from the TCRdb reprocessing of the reads, with DNA left out. The table held for this sample gives 550,000 or so distinct CDR3 sequences. The ten biggest clones cover around 3.3% of the sample. The sample consisted of blood T cells: a sorted CD56 or NKG2C T cell subset, CD4+ or CD8+ T cells, or bulk PBMC T cells (not recorded which). These receptors were obtained from a man between 18 and 35 years old in good health. Donor details come from another sample of the same person, matched by shared clones.

The V gene is TRBV12-3 or TRBV12-4, the J gene TRBJ1-1; checking the TCRdb D call of TRBD1 is not possible without DNA. The CDR3 runs to 14 residues. The CDR3: CASSLDRTNTEAFF.

Here the CDR3 reads CASSLLRLAGETQYF. The rearrangement uses TRBV5-1 and TRBJ2-5; TCRdb calls TRBD2, which cannot be checked without DNA. From germline, CDR1 is SGHRS and CDR2 YFSETQ. The CDR3 loop spans 15 amino acids.

V usage is TRBV29-1 and J usage is TRBJ2-3; the D call from TCRdb, TRBD2, cannot be confirmed without DNA. The CDR3 runs 14 residues. The germline gives CDR1 SQVTM, CDR2 ANQGSEA. CDR3 sequence: CSATSGRAVDTQYF.

The chain has TRBV7-9 and TRBJ2-1; the TCRdb call, TRBD2, lacks DNA for checking. From germline, CDR1 is SEHNR and CDR2 FQNEAQ (reference sequence). The CDR3 length is 14 residues. The CDR3 reads CASSPASVVIEQFF.

The V call is TRBV12-3 or TRBV12-4, the J call TRBJ1-5; there is no DNA to check the TCRdb D call of TRBD1. The CDR3 is 14 amino acids. The CDR3 sequence: CASSLRGFGEPQHF.

This chain uses TRBV29-1 with TRBJ2-3; TCRdb proposes TRBD1, but this gene call is untestable without DNA. The CDR3 consists of 15 residues. Germline V gives CDR1 SQVTM, CDR2 ANQGSEA. CDR3 residues: CSVAPRGKGTDTQYF.

V gene TRBV11-2 combines with J gene TRBJ2-2; TCRdb indicates TRBD2, and absent DNA this call remains unverified. From germline, CDR1 is SGHAT and CDR2 FQNNGV. This CDR3 has 17 residues. CDR3 protein: CASSLVAGPRRSGELFF.

The chain is built from TRBV7-9 and TRBJ2-7; TCRdb names TRBD1, which stays unverified in the absence of DNA. The germline gives CDR1 SEHNR, CDR2 FQNEAQ (reference sequence). The CDR3 is 13 amino acids. The CDR3 protein is CAGGAALVHEQYF.

The chain links TRBV9 to TRBJ2-2; TCRdb selects TRBD2, and the lack of DNA leaves this call unchecked. This CDR3 region has 17 residues. CDR1 SGDLS and CDR2 YYNGEE come from the germline V gene. The CDR3 sequence is CASSVGVRREGTGELFF.

The chain is built from TRBV7-9 and TRBJ2-2; there is no DNA to check the TCRdb D call of TRBD2. The germline CDR1 and CDR2 sequences are SEHNR and FQNEAQ (reference sequence). The length of the CDR3 is 14 residues. This CDR3 is CASKLDGRYGELFF.

This sequence joins TRBV5-1 and TRBJ2-3; TCRdb returns TRBD1, unconfirmable since there is no DNA. The CDR3 is made up of 14 amino acids. Germline V gene data show CDR1 as SGHRS and CDR2 as YFSETQ. CDR3: CASSLDPLDATQYF.

The chain combines TRBV5-1 with TRBJ2-3; TCRdb picks TRBD2, but there is no DNA to check that call. The CDR3 spans 16 residues. Germline V lookup: CDR1 SGHRS, CDR2 YFSETQ. CDR3 sequence: CASSLEHGMRADTQYF.

The chain is built from TRBV12-3 or TRBV12-4 and TRBJ1-6. The CDR3 loop spans 11 amino acids. CDR3: CASTSGSPLHF.

V gene TRBV5-1 combines with J gene TRBJ2-3; without DNA, the TCRdb call of TRBD1 cannot be checked. The length of the CDR3 is 15 residues. Germline V gene data show CDR1 as SGHRS and CDR2 as YFSETQ. The CDR3 sequence is CASSLATDRGDTQYF.

This rearrangement joins TRBV7-3 to TRBJ2-4; TCRdb calls TRBD1, which cannot be checked without DNA. The CDR3 extends over 13 amino acids. In germline, CDR1 is SGHTA, CDR2 FQGTGA. The CDR3 reads CASSLGTENIQYF. Filled out from reference TRBV7-3 and TRBJ2-4, the complete variable domain reads GAGVSQTPSNKVTEKGKYVELRCDPISGHTALYWYRQSLGQGPEFLIYFQGTGAADDSGLPNDRFFAVRPEGSVSTLKIQRTERGDSAVYLCASSLGTENIQYFGAGTRLSVL.

The rearrangement links TRBV19 to TRBJ2-2; the D gene TCRdb calls, TRBD1, cannot be checked with no DNA. The CDR3 has 16 residues. Germline assignment: CDR1 LNHDA and CDR2 SQIVND (reference sequence). The CDR3 sequence is CASSVSLGTNTGELFF.

CDR3 protein: CSVQRADTQYF. The chain joins TRBV29-1 to TRBJ2-3; TCRdb indicates TRBD2, and absent DNA this call remains unverified. Germline CDR1 is SQVTM and CDR2 is ANQGSEA. This CDR3 contains 11 residues.

This chain joins TRBV4-1 and TRBJ2-3; the TCRdb call, TRBD2, lacks DNA for checking. Germline V lookup: CDR1 MGHRA, CDR2 YSYEKL. The CDR3 length is 13 residues. The CDR3: CASSQEGLDTQYF.

The J gene is TRBJ2-1, the V gene TRBV5-1; TCRdb picks TRBD2, but there is no DNA to check that call. Germline V gene data show CDR1 as SGHRS and CDR2 as YFSETQ. The length of the CDR3 is 17 residues. CDR3: CASSLAASDYIYNEQFF.

The chain is built from TRBV5-5 and TRBJ2-1; TCRdb designates TRBD1, a call that cannot be tested without DNA. The CDR3 loop spans 14 amino acids. CDR1 is SGHKS, CDR2 YYEKEE, per germline (reference sequence). The chain's CDR3 is CASSPQGVTNEQFF.